Each of the 12 T cell receptor beta chains below was sequenced from the same sample in a study of blood T cell repertoires in COVID-19. Using immunoSEQ multiplex PCR, the repertoire was profiled, and TCRdb retains in-frame clones only, with some absent. Altogether roughly 68,000 clones are present, around 91% being singletons, with the ten largest covering 0.52%. The sample consisted of peripheral blood. The receptors shown here come from a man aged 50-59 years with COVID-19, enrolled during active disease.

The rearrangement joins TRBV7-2 to TRBJ1-2; D is unclear. Germline-derived CDR1 and CDR2 are SGHTA and FQGNSA. Trimming pared 1 base from V and 10 bases from J, leaving 13 bases between. This CDR3 has 13 amino acids. This CDR3 reads CASSLEPRVNYTF. The CDR3 nucleotides read TGTGCCAGCAGCTTAGAACCGCGCGTGAACTACACCTTC.

This chain connects TRBV14 to TRBJ1-1, with TRBD1 matching 9 bases. Germline V gene data show CDR1 as SGHDN and CDR2 as FVKESK. With 3 bases clipped from V and 1 base from J, the junction kept 12 bases outside the gene matches. The CDR3 runs to 18 residues. The CDR3 region is CASSQPGQGIGRNTEAFF. For the CDR3, the DNA is TGTGCCAGCAGCCAGCCGGGACAGGGCATCGGGAGGAACACTGAAGCTTTCTTT.

The CDR3 DNA follows: TGCGCCAGCAGCTTGGGTAGTAGCACAGATACGCAGTATTTT. Its protein product is CASSLGSSTDTQYF. The V call is TRBV5-1, the J call TRBJ2-3; D is unclear. CDR1 and CDR2 from the germline V gene are SGHRS and YFSETQ. V was pared by 0 bases and J by 0 bases, with 5 bases between. The CDR3 runs to 14 residues.

V is TRBV19 and J is TRBJ1-6; 10 nucleotides match TRBD1. The CDR3 extends over 13 amino acids. Germline CDR1 reads LNHDA; CDR2 reads SQIVND (reference sequence). The V segment lost 7 bases and the J segment 8 bases; nucleotides outside the gene matches: 2. This CDR3 reads CASTGTGDSPLHF. Here the CDR3 DNA reads TGTGCCAGTACCGGGACAGGGGATTCACCCCTCCACTTT.

This rearrangement joins TRBV19 to TRBJ2-3; 13 bases agree with TRBD2. This CDR3 has 16 residues. The J segment lost 5 bases and the V segment lost 4 bases, leaving 6 bases of the junction unmatched. The V gene's germline CDR1 is LNHDA and CDR2 SQIVND (reference sequence). CDR3 DNA sequence: TGTGCCAGTAGTAGAAGGACTAGCGGGAGAGTAGATACGCAGTATTTT. Its protein is CASSRRTSGRVDTQYF.

This clone appeared a few times. The CDR3 bases are TGCGCCAGCAGCTTGGAGGGACTGGCCTACGAGCAGTACTTC. Amino acids: CASSLEGLAYEQYF. This chain uses TRBV5-1 with TRBJ2-7, with a tentative D call TRBD2 (6 bases). The V and J ends lost 0 bases and 2 bases respectively, with 9 bases between them. Germline CDR1 and CDR2: SGHRS and YFSETQ. The CDR3 is made up of 14 amino acids.

The V gene is TRBV2, the J gene TRBJ1-1; TRBD1 matches at 9 bases. The junction had 6 bases not matched to a gene; V was cut back by 6 bases and J by 4 bases. Germline lookup yields CDR1 SNHLY and CDR2 FYNNEI. The CDR3 sequence is 14 residues long. The CDR3 DNA follows: TGTGCCAGCAGAGAACAGGGGGCCAGCACTGAAGCTTTCTTT. Amino acid sequence: CASREQGASTEAFF.

This chain uses TRBV19 with TRBJ1-5; no firm D call. The CDR3 consists of 15 residues. Germline-derived CDR1 and CDR2 are LNHDA and SQIVND (reference sequence). Trimming cost V 1 base and J 5 bases, with 12 bases left between them. The CDR3 region is CASSIARRGDQPQHF. As DNA, the CDR3 is TGTGCCAGTAGTATAGCTCGCCGGGGAGATCAGCCCCAGCATTTT.

CDR3 in DNA: TGTGCCAGCAGTCCACACCCCGGGACAGGGGAGTTCTTC. Residues: CASSPHPGTGEFF. The chain uses TRBV6-2 or TRBV6-3 and TRBJ2-1; 10 bases match TRBD1. The germline gives CDR1 MNHEY, CDR2 SVGEGT. The CDR3 totals 13 residues. With V trimmed by 5 bases and J by 14 bases, 9 bases remained unmatched.

The V gene is TRBV11-1, the J gene TRBJ2-5; D possibly corresponds to TRBD1 (5 bases). The CDR3 runs to 14 residues. The germline gives CDR1 SGHAT, CDR2 FQDESV (reference sequence). The V end lost 2 bases, the J end lost 5 bases, and 12 bases lay between the germline ends. CDR3 protein: CASSLRQGFETQYF. For the CDR3, the DNA is TGTGCCAGCAGCTTACGGCAGGGATTCGAGACCCAGTACTTC.

This clone appeared a single time. The rearrangement uses TRBV27 and TRBJ1-6, with TRBD1 matching over 9 bases. This CDR3 is built from 17 residues. Unmatched junction bases numbered 5, after V lost 2 bases and J lost 3 bases. Per germline, CDR1 MNHEY and CDR2 SMNVEV (reference sequence). The CDR3 loop is CASSLRTGQGYNSPLHF. Written as DNA, the CDR3 is TGTGCCAGCAGTTTACGAACGGGACAGGGCTATAATTCACCCCTCCACTTT.

The chain carries TRBV5-1 and TRBJ2-7; 8 bases map to TRBD1. Germline V gene data show CDR1 as SGHRS and CDR2 as YFSETQ. The CDR3 extends over 15 amino acids. Losses at the gene ends were 3 bases for V and 5 bases for J; bases not matched to a gene: 10. The CDR3 sequence is CASSSPGQASDEQYF. The DNA for the CDR3 is TGCGCCAGCAGCTCCCCGGGACAGGCGTCGGACGAGCAGTACTTC.